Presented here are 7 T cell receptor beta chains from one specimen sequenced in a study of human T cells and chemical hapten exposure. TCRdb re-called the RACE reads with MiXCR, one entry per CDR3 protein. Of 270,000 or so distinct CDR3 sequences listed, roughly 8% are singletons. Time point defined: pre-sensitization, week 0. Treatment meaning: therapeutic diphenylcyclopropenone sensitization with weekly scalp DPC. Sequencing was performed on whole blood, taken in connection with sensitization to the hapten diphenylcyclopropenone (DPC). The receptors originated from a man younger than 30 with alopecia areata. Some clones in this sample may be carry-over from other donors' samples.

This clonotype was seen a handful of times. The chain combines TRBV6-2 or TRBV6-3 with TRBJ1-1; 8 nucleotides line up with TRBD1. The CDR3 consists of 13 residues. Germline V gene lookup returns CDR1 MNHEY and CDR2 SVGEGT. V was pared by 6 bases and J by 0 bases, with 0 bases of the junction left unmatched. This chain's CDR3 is CASRDRVNTEAFF. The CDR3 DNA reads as TGTGCCAGCAGGGACAGGGTGAACACTGAAGCTTTCTTT.

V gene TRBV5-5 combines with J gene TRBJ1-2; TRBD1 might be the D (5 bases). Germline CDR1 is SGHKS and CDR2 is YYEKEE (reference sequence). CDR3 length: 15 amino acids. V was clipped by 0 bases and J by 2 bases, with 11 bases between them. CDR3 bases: TGTGCCAGCAGCTTGGAACGGGGGACGAACTATGGCTACACCTTC. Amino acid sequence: CASSLERGTNYGYTF.

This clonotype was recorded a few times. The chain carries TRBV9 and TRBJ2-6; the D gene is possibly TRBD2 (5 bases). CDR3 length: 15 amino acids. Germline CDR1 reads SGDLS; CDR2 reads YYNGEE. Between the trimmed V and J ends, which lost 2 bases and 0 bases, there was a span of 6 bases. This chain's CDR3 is CASSVAGSGANVLTF. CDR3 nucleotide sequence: TGTGCCAGCAGCGTCGCGGGCTCTGGGGCCAACGTCCTGACTTTC. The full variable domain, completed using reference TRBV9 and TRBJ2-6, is DSGVTQTPKHLITATGQRVTLRCSPRSGDLSVYWYQQSLDQGLQFLIQYYNGEERAKGNILERFSAQQFPDLHSELNLSSLELGDSALYFCASSVAGSGANVLTFGAGSRLTVL.

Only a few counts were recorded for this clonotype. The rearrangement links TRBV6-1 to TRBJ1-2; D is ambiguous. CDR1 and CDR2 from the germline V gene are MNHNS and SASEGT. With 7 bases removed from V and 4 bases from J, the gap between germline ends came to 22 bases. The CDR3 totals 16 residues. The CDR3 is CASTNRDGRDVYGYTF. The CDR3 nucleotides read TGTGCCAGCACCAATCGAGACGGAAGGGATGTCTATGGCTACACCTTC.

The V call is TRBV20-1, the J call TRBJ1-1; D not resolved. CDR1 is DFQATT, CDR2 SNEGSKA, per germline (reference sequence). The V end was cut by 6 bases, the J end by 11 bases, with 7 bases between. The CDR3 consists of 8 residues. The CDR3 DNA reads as TGCAGTGCCCCTCCCGCTTTCTTT. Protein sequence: CSAPPAFF.

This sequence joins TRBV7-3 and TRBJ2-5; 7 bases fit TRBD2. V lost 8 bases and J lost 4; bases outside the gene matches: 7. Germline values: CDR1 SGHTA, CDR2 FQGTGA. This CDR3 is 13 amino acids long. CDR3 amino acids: CASGLGGGETQYF. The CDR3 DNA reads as TGTGCCAGCGGGCTCGGCGGGGGAGAGACCCAGTACTTC.

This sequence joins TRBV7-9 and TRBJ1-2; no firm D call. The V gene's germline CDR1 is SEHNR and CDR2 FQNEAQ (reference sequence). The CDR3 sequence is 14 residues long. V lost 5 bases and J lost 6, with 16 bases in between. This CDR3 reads CASSPSSYRDGYTF. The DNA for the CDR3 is TGTGCCAGCAGCCCCTCATCTTACCGAGATGGCTACACCTTC.